This TCR beta chain was found in a study of T cell responses to AZD1222 COVID-19 vaccine. Whole-study findings and limits: Donor demographics were predominantly white British with a female majority; clonal diversity may be underestimated.

Details on this clone: What it binds is unknown.

TCRdb's table, derived via immunoSEQ multiplex PCR, lists solely in-frame clones and lacks some. The data hold about 130,000 clones, with approximately 86% observed a single time. The sample was peripheral blood, taken on day 0 of AZD1222 vaccination. The source of this sequence is an adult in good health.

DNA of the CDR3: TGTGCCAGTAGGTCGACAGAGGATCAGCCCCAGCATTTT. Protein product: CASRSTEDQPQHF. The chain uses TRBV19 and TRBJ1-5; D is possibly TRBD1 (5 bases). The germline gives CDR1 LNHDA, CDR2 SQIVND (reference sequence). The CDR3 consists of 13 residues. V lost 6 bases and J lost 5, with 11 bases in between.